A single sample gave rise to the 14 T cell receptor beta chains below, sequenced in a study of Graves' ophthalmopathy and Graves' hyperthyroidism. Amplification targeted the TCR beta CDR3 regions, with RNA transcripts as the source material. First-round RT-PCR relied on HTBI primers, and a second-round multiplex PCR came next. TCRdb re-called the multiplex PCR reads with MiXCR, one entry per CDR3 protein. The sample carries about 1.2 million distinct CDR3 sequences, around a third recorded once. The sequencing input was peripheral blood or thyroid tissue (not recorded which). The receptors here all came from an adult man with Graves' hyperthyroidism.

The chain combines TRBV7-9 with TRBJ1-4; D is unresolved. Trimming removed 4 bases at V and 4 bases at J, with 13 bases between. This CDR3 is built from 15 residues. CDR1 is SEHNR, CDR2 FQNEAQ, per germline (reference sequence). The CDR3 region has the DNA TGTGCCAGCAGCTCCTGGACGGACCTTAATGAAAAACTGTTTTTT. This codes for CASSSWTDLNEKLFF.

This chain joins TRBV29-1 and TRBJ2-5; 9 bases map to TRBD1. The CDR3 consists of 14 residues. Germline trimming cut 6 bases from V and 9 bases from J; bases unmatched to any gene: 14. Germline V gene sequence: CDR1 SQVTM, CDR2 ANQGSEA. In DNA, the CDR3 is TGCAGCGTCGGACCGGGACAGGGTGTAGGGGCCCAGTACTTC. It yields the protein CSVGPGQGVGAQYF.

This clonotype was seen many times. CDR3 DNA: TGTGCCAGTAGTCTAGTCAGCAGAACCAATCAGCCCCAGCATTTT. It yields the protein CASSLVSRTNQPQHF. The J gene is TRBJ1-5, the V gene TRBV19; D call uncertain. Trimming removed 5 bases at V and 3 bases at J, with 14 bases between. From germline, CDR1 is LNHDA and CDR2 SQIVND (reference sequence). The CDR3 loop spans 15 amino acids.

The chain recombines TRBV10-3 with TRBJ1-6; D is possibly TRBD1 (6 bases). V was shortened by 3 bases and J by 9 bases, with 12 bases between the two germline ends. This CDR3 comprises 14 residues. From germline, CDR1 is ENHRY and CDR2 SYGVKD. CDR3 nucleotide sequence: TGTGCCATCAGTGACAGGGGATTTAGTTCACCCCTCCACTTT. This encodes CAISDRGFSSPLHF.

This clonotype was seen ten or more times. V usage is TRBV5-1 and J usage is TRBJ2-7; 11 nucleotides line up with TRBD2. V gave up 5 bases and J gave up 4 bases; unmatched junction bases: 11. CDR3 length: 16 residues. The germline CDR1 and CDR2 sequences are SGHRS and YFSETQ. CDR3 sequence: CASSRLAGMSSYEQYF. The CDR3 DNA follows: TGCGCCAGCAGTCGACTAGCGGGGATGTCGTCGTACGAGCAGTACTTC.

CDR3 in amino acids: CASSLQGEGGNQPQHF. The CDR3 coding sequence is TGTGCCAGCAGTCTCCAGGGGGAAGGAGGCAATCAGCCCCAGCATTTT. The chain is built from TRBV6-2 or TRBV6-3 and TRBJ1-5; TRBD1 agrees at 7 bases. This CDR3 comprises 16 residues. Germline CDR1 is MNHEY and CDR2 is SVGEGT. V lost 5 bases, J lost 2 bases, and 9 bases stayed unmatched.

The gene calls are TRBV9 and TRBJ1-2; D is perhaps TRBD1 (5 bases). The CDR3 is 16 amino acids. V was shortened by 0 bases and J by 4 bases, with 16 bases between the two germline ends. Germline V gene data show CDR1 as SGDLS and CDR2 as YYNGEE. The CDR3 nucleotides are TGTGCCAGCAGCGTAGGGGGGGGAGGCCGGGGCTATGGCTACACCTTC. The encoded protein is CASSVGGGGRGYGYTF.

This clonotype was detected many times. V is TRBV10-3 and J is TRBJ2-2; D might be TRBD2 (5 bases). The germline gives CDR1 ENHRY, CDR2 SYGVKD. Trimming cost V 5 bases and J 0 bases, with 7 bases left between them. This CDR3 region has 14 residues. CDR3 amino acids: CAISPEANTGELFF. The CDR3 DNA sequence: TGTGCCATCAGTCCGGAGGCGAACACCGGGGAGCTGTTTTTT.

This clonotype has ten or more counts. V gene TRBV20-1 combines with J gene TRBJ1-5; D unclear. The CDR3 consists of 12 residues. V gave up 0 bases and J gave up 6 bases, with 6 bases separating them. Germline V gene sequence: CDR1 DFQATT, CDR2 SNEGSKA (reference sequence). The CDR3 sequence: CSAREGSQPQHF. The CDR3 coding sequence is TGCAGTGCTAGAGAGGGAAGTCAGCCCCAGCATTTT.

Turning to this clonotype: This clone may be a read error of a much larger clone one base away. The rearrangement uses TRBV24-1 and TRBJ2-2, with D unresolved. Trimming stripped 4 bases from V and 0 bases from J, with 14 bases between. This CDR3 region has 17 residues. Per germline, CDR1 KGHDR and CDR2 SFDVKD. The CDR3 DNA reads TGTGCCACCAGTGACCGGAAGGCAAGCGCGAACACCGGGGAGCTGTTTTTT. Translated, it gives CATSDRKASANTGELFF.

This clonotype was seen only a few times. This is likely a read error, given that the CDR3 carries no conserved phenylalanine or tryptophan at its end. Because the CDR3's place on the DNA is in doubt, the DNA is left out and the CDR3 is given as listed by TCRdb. The CDR3 here is CASKRDRGLRLT. This chain joins TRBV5-1 and TRBJ2-6; the table names TRBD1, a call not compared with the DNA. CDR1 is SGHRS, CDR2 YFSETQ, per germline. The CDR3 sequence runs 12 residues, both termini included.

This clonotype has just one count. The CDR3 region is CASTWDRHNEQFF. For the CDR3, the DNA is TGTGCCAGCACGTGGGACCGCCACAATGAGCAGTTCTTC. The V call is TRBV2, the J call TRBJ2-7, with D perhaps being TRBD1 or TRBD2 (5 bases each). The DNA end favors TRBJ2-1, so the J call may be wrong. This CDR3 has 13 residues. Germline values: CDR1 SNHLY, CDR2 FYNNEI.

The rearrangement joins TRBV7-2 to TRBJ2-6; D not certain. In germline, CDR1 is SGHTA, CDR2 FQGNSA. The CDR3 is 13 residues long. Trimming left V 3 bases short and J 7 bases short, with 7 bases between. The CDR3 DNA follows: TGTGCCAGCAGCTTCATGGCAGCCAACGTCCTGACTTTC. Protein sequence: CASSFMAANVLTF.

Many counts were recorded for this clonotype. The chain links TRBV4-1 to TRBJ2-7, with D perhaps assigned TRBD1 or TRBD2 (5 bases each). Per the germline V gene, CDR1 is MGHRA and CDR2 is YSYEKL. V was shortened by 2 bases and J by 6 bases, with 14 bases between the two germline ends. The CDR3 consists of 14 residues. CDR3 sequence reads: CASSQPGGSAEQYF. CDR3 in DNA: TGCGCCAGCAGCCAACCTGGGGGTAGCGCCGAGCAGTACTTC.